The 18 T cell receptor beta chains in this list originate from one sample, sequenced in a study of monozygotic twins with inflammatory bowel disease. TCRdb derives one entry per CDR3 protein from the 5' RACE reads, leaving out DNA. Its table lists about 43,000 distinct CDR3 sequences. Sample: blood. These receptors came from a human donor with ulcerative colitis or Crohn's disease, or a healthy co-twin of an affected twin (not recorded which).

This sequence joins TRBV28 and TRBJ2-7; without DNA, the TCRdb call of TRBD1 cannot be checked. Germline V CDR1 and CDR2: MDHEN, SYDVKM. This CDR3 is 13 amino acids long. The CDR3 sequence: CASSAGQGYEQYF.

The chain joins TRBV6-1 to TRBJ2-4; TCRdb's D call of TRBD1 is untestable without DNA. This CDR3 contains 15 residues. Germline values: CDR1 MNHNS, CDR2 SASEGT. This CDR3 reads CASSAGYLAKNIQYF.

V and J are TRBV20-1 and TRBJ1-4; TCRdb's assignment of TRBD1 cannot be checked, as there is no DNA. The CDR3 totals 12 residues. Germline CDR1 DFQATT, CDR2 SNEGSKA (reference sequence). CDR3 sequence reads: CSAPRTDEKLFF.

This chain connects TRBV12-3 or TRBV12-4 to TRBJ2-2; TCRdb calls TRBD1, which cannot be checked without DNA. The CDR3 extends over 14 amino acids. Here the CDR3 reads CASSFSGSPGELFF.

The genes are TRBV5-1 and TRBJ1-2; TCRdb designates TRBD1, a call that cannot be tested without DNA. The CDR3 consists of 14 residues. From germline, CDR1 is SGHRS and CDR2 YFSETQ. CDR3 protein: CASSLEGAENGYTF.

The chain recombines TRBV2 with TRBJ2-1; TCRdb returns TRBD2, unconfirmable since there is no DNA. The CDR3 runs 16 residues. Per germline, CDR1 SNHLY and CDR2 FYNNEI. This chain's CDR3 is CASSEGFSGIYNEQFF.

The rearrangement joins TRBV20-1 to TRBJ2-1; as DNA is missing, the TRBD1 call by TCRdb cannot be tested. This CDR3 contains 15 residues. CDR1 is DFQATT and CDR2 is SNEGSKA in the germline V gene (reference sequence). The CDR3 sequence is CSAEAGQTSYNEQFF.

J is TRBJ2-1 and V is TRBV14; TCRdb outputs TRBD1, but without DNA this stays unchecked. The V gene's germline CDR1 is SGHDN and CDR2 FVKESK. This CDR3 has 16 residues. The CDR3 sequence is CASSRTGTGGYNEQFF.

The rearrangement joins TRBV7-2 to TRBJ2-5. From germline, CDR1 is SGHTA and CDR2 FQGNSA. CDR3 length: 16 amino acids. The CDR3 loop reads CASSLRLGNSQETQYF.

The chain joins TRBV6-2 or TRBV6-3 to TRBJ2-2. This CDR3 is 15 amino acids long. Germline V lookup: CDR1 MNHEY, CDR2 SVGEGT. The CDR3 region is CASSYAEPGPGELFF.

The chain joins TRBV28 to TRBJ2-3; absent DNA, TCRdb's TRBD2 call cannot be checked. This CDR3 region has 13 residues. Looked up from germline, CDR1 is MDHEN and CDR2 is SYDVKM. The CDR3 reads CATGTSLSDTQYF.

CDR3 region: CSAKVDEVSPLHF. J is TRBJ1-6 and V is TRBV20-1. CDR3 length: 13 amino acids. Germline V gene data show CDR1 as DFQATT and CDR2 as SNEGSKA (reference sequence).

The CDR3 here is CSAVGGANEQFF. V and J are TRBV20-1 and TRBJ2-1; TCRdb calls TRBD1, which cannot be checked without DNA. Germline CDR1 reads DFQATT; CDR2 reads SNEGSKA (reference sequence). The CDR3 is 12 residues long.

The genes are TRBV13 and TRBJ2-3; TCRdb designates TRBD2, a call that cannot be tested without DNA. This CDR3 region has 18 residues. The germline V gene has CDR1 PRHDT and CDR2 FYEKMQ (reference sequence). The CDR3 is CASSLGRGLAGVADTQYF.

The V call is TRBV4-1, the J call TRBJ2-2; TCRdb designates TRBD2, a call that cannot be tested without DNA. The CDR3 consists of 17 residues. Germline values: CDR1 MGHRA, CDR2 YSYEKL. The CDR3 is CASSQDYPGRSSGELFF.

V gene TRBV5-1 combines with J gene TRBJ2-5. In germline, CDR1 is SGHRS, CDR2 YFSETQ. The CDR3 length is 13 residues. This chain's CDR3 is CASTNRNQETQYF. The full variable domain, rest sourced from reference TRBV5-1 and TRBJ2-5, is KAGVTQTPRYLIKTRGQQVTLSCSPISGHRSVSWYQQTPGQGLQFLFEYFSETQRNKGNFPGRFSGRQFSNSRSEMNVSTLELGDSALYLCASTNRNQETQYFGPGTRLLVL.

The J gene is TRBJ1-2, the V gene TRBV20-1; no DNA is available, so the TRBD1 call from TCRdb remains unchecked. Germline V lookup: CDR1 DFQATT, CDR2 SNEGSKA (reference sequence). The CDR3 covers 14 residues. This CDR3 is CSARPGTGNYGYTF.

The V and J genes are TRBV7-4 and TRBJ2-3; checking the TCRdb D call of TRBD1 is not possible without DNA. CDR1 SGHVT and CDR2 SQSDAQ come from the germline V gene. There are 17 residues in the CDR3. The CDR3 sequence is CASSPPTNTESSPEEYF.